A selection of T cell receptor beta chains follows, all from one sample in a study of cytomegalovirus exposure and HLA in healthy donors. Measured with immunoSEQ multiplex PCR; TCRdb has only the in-frame clones, and not every one. The repertoire holds roughly 77,000 clones, 10% seen once, with about 25% in the top ten. Sequencing was done on a sample of PBMCs. The receptors derive from a man between 60 and 75 years old in good health and CMV-seropositive. Both conserved end residues are part of each CDR3. A D gene is named only where the DNA matches it firmly. Size is omitted from some rows. Given values are once, few, many or a class for expanded clones.

>TRBJ1-1|TRBD1|TRBV18|NA
CASSAGTGWGTEAFF
TGTGCCAGCTCAGCCGGGACAGGGTGGGGGACTGAAGCTTTCTTT
>TRBJ2-1|TRBD2|TRBV10-3|NA
CAISESTTSGEDEQFF
TGTGCCATCAGTGAGTCGACCACTAGCGGGGAGGATGAGCAGTTCTTC
>TRBJ1-1|NA|TRBV19|few
CASSIDTGGAGTEAFF
TGTGCCAGTAGTATAGATACGGGGGGCGCAGGAACTGAAGCTTTCTTT
>TRBJ1-4|TRBD1|TRBV19|NA
CASRGNRGDIDEKLFF
TGTGCCAGTAGAGGGAACAGGGGAGACATAGATGAAAAACTGTTTTTT
>TRBJ2-7|TRBD1|TRBV2|NA
CASSERQGAGEQYF
TGTGCCAGCAGTGAAAGACAGGGGGCGGGGGAGCAGTACTTC
>TRBJ2-1|NA|TRBV19|NA
CASRPGGGRNEQFF
TGTGCCAGTAGACCGGGGGGCGGGAGAAATGAGCAGTTCTTC
>TRBJ1-5|TRBD1|TRBV28|NA
CASSGDRRGQPQHF
TGTGCCAGCAGTGGGGACAGGCGGGGACAGCCCCAGCATTTT
>TRBJ1-6|NA|TRBV6-6|NA
CASAGGALYNSPLHF
TGTGCCAGCGCGGGCGGCGCCCTCTATAATTCACCCCTCCACTTT
>TRBJ2-7|TRBD1|TRBV5-1|few
CASSSGGQGAREQYF
TGCGCCAGCAGCTCGGGCGGACAGGGGGCGCGGGAGCAGTACTTC
>TRBJ1-1|NA|TRBV29-1|NA
CSVDRGNTEAFF
TGCAGCGTTGACAGGGGGAACACTGAAGCTTTCTTT
>TRBJ2-1|TRBD1|TRBV29-1|few
CSVAPPGQGTYNEQFF
TGCAGCGTCGCTCCCCCGGGACAGGGAACCTACAATGAGCAGTTCTTC
>TRBJ1-1|NA|TRBV6-4|few
CASSQDSLTYTEAFF
TGTGCCAGCAGTCAGGACAGTCTTACCTACACTGAAGCTTTCTTT
>TRBJ2-7|TRBD1|TRBV18|NA
CASSRDRASYEQYF
TGTGCCAGCTCAAGGGACAGGGCCTCCTACGAGCAGTACTTC
>TRBJ2-6|NA|TRBV7-6|few
CASSYLGGSGANVLTF
TGTGCCAGCAGCTACTTGGGGGGCTCTGGGGCCAACGTCCTGACTTTC
>TRBJ2-1|TRBD2|TRBV15|NA
CATSREGLAGGVSSYNEQFF
TGTGCCACCAGCAGAGAAGGACTAGCGGGGGGGGTTAGCTCCTACAATGAGCAGTTCTTC
>TRBJ1-6|NA|TRBV4-1|few
CASSQDHTGNSPLHF
TGCGCCAGCAGCCAAGATCATACGGGGAATTCACCCCTCCACTTT
>TRBJ1-1|NA|TRBV5-5|NA
CASSLRQGSNTEAFF
TGTGCCAGCAGCTTGCGGCAGGGGTCGAACACTGAAGCTTTCTTT
>TRBJ2-5|NA|TRBV4-1|NA
CASSQAPPFETQYF
TGCGCCAGCAGCCAAGCTCCCCCCTTTGAGACCCAGTACTTC
>TRBJ2-7|TRBD1|TRBV9|NA
CASSVVGQGAEQYF
TGTGCCAGCAGCGTAGTGGGACAGGGGGCCGAGCAGTACTTC
>TRBJ1-4|NA|TRBV2|few
CASKFRHTTNEKLFF
TGTGCCAGCAAGTTCCGCCACACAACTAATGAAAAACTGTTTTTT